The 21 T cell receptor beta chains below all came from one sample that was sequenced in a study of T cells in Graves' hyperthyroidism and ophthalmopathy. TCR beta CDR3 regions were amplified from RNA. HTBI primers drove first-round RT-PCR of the TCR CDR3. TCRdb analysed the multiplex PCR reads with MiXCR anew, one entry per CDR3 protein. This table has more than 300,000 distinct CDR3 sequences, approximately 17% appearing once. The sample consisted of blood. Every receptor here comes from a man between 18 and 29 years old with Graves' ophthalmopathy.

This rearrangement joins TRBV3-1 to TRBJ2-3; 9 bases align to TRBD2. There are 16 residues in the CDR3. Looked up from germline, CDR1 is LGHDT and CDR2 is YNNKEL (reference sequence). Unmatched junction bases numbered 7, after V lost 4 bases and J lost 2 bases. In nucleotides, the CDR3 is TGTGCCAGCAGCCGACACCCTAGCGGGGTCACAGATACGCAGTATTTT. Translated: CASSRHPSGVTDTQYF.

The chain links TRBV20-1 to TRBJ2-4, with D tentatively TRBD1 (6 bases). Deletions cut 4 bases from V and 11 bases from J, with 15 bases between. Germline loops: CDR1 DFQATT, CDR2 SNEGSKA (reference sequence). CDR3 size: 12 residues. The CDR3 sequence is CSAKGDRVVQYF. CDR3 bases: TGCAGTGCTAAGGGGGATCGGGTCGTTCAGTACTTC.

This clonotype has at least ten counts. The chain links TRBV2 to TRBJ2-2; TRBD1 is a possible D gene (6 bases). Trimming removed 8 bases at V and 11 bases at J, with 15 bases between. This CDR3 region has 12 residues. Germline loops: CDR1 SNHLY, CDR2 FYNNEI. CDR3: CASDRQGGELFF. As DNA, the CDR3 is TGTGCCAGCGACAGGCAGGGTGGTGAGCTGTTTTTT.

The table lists this clonotype with many counts. CDR3 bases: TGTGCCAGCAGTGCCCAGGCGGACACTGAAGCTTTCTTT. This codes for CASSAQADTEAFF. This chain connects TRBV6-4 to TRBJ1-1; D not resolved. The CDR3 runs 13 residues. Per germline, CDR1 MRHNA and CDR2 SNTAGT. Deletions cut 4 bases from V and 3 bases from J, with 9 bases between.

The V and J genes are TRBV19 and TRBJ1-1, with unresolved D. This CDR3 contains 13 residues. Per germline, CDR1 LNHDA and CDR2 SQIVND (reference sequence). V was shortened by 10 bases and J by 6 bases, with 18 bases between the two germline ends. CDR3 sequence reads: CATLAPDPAEAFF. The CDR3 coding sequence is TGTGCCACCTTGGCTCCCGACCCGGCTGAAGCTTTCTTT.

The chain joins TRBV10-3 to TRBJ1-1, with D perhaps TRBD1 (6 bases). The CDR3 is 13 residues long. V lost 5 bases and J lost 1, with 8 bases in between. Germline V gene sequence: CDR1 ENHRY, CDR2 SYGVKD. The CDR3 protein is CAISRTENTEAFF. CDR3 DNA: TGTGCCATCAGTCGGACAGAGAACACTGAAGCTTTCTTT.

This clonotype was observed at least ten times. The chain joins TRBV12-3 or TRBV12-4 to TRBJ2-5, with 7 bases that match TRBD1. This CDR3 is 15 amino acids long. V lost 5 bases, J lost 4 bases, and 10 bases stayed unmatched. CDR3 nucleotides: TGTGCCAGCAGTCAAGGCCGGGACAGCGTAGAGACCCAGTACTTC. Encoded protein: CASSQGRDSVETQYF.

This clonotype has a count of ten or more. The V gene is TRBV7-9, the J gene TRBJ2-3; no clear D. The CDR3 runs 15 residues. Trimming removed 3 bases from V and 1 base from J, with 11 bases in between. Germline V lookup: CDR1 SEHNR, CDR2 FQNEAQ (reference sequence). The CDR3 nucleotides are TGTGCCAGCAGCTTTTATGCCCGCGGCACAGATACGCAGTATTTT. The encoded protein is CASSFYARGTDTQYF.

The sample holds many counts of this clonotype. This chain links TRBV6-6 with TRBJ1-1; D gene uncertain. Trimming left V 0 bases short and J 11 bases short, with 19 bases between. The CDR3 has 15 residues. Germline V lookup: CDR1 MNHNY, CDR2 SVGAGI (reference sequence). CDR3 sequence reads: CASSYSEGKAGKAFF. For the CDR3, the DNA is TGTGCCAGCAGTTACTCAGAGGGAAAGGCGGGGAAGGCTTTCTTT.

The DNA of the CDR3 is TGTGCCAGCAGCTTAGTCACTGGGCAGGACTATGGCTACACCTTC. Its translation: CASSLVTGQDYGYTF. The genes are TRBV7-9 and TRBJ1-2; D unresolved. The CDR3 has 15 residues. V gave up 1 base and J gave up 3 bases, with 12 bases separating them. Germline CDR1 reads SEHNR; CDR2 reads FQNEAQ (reference sequence).

This clonotype was recorded at least ten times. The rearrangement links TRBV11-2 to TRBJ2-7, with 7 positions matching TRBD2. With 4 bases clipped from V and 7 bases from J, the junction kept 10 bases outside the gene matches. CDR3 length equals 14 residues. Germline lookup yields CDR1 SGHAT and CDR2 FQNNGV. In DNA form, the CDR3 reads TGTGCCAGCAGCTCTAGCGGCGGGGCCGGGGAGCAGTACTTC. This gives the protein CASSSSGGAGEQYF.

A remark on this clonotype: This may be a read error, as it is one base from a much larger clone. V and J are TRBV7-2 and TRBJ2-1; 10 positions agree with TRBD1. Germline V CDR1 and CDR2: SGHTA, FQGNSA. This CDR3 contains 16 residues. V lost 2 bases and J lost 6; bases outside the gene matches: 7. CDR3 in DNA: TGTGCCAGCAGCTTAAGTATCGGGACAGGGGTCAATGAGCAGTTCTTC. This encodes CASSLSIGTGVNEQFF.

This clonotype was seen a few times. The chain has TRBV4-1 and TRBJ1-1, with D possibly TRBD1 on 5 matching bases. The CDR3 covers 15 residues. Germline CDR1 reads MGHRA; CDR2 reads YSYEKL. With 4 bases removed from V and 6 bases from J, the gap between germline ends came to 18 bases. The CDR3 here is CASSPPDWGGSEAFF. For the CDR3, the DNA is TGCGCCAGCAGCCCTCCCGACTGGGGGGGATCTGAAGCTTTCTTT.

This clonotype is labeled as large. This chain joins TRBV18 and TRBJ2-5, with TRBD1 as a possible D gene (5 bases). Trimming took off 8 bases at V and 5 bases at J, with 9 bases between the two ends. The germline V gene has CDR1 KGHSH and CDR2 LQKENI. The CDR3 runs 11 residues. CDR3 nucleotide sequence: TGTGCCAGCAGCCCAGGGGAGACCCAGTACTTC. The encoded protein is CASSPGETQYF.

This chain links TRBV19 with TRBJ1-5; D ambiguous. This CDR3 contains 15 residues. V was pared by 7 bases and J by 0 bases, with 13 bases between. Germline V gives CDR1 LNHDA, CDR2 SQIVND (reference sequence). Here the CDR3 reads CASTIGQYSNQPQHF. The CDR3 bases are TGTGCCAGTACCATCGGGCAGTATAGCAATCAGCCCCAGCATTTT.

At least ten counts were recorded for this clonotype. The V call is TRBV27, the J call TRBJ2-1; 11 bases fit TRBD2. Germline-derived CDR1 and CDR2 are MNHEY and SMNVEV (reference sequence). This CDR3 is 15 amino acids long. The trim removed 3 bases at V and 8 bases at J, leaving 6 bases unmatched. The CDR3 nucleotides read TGTGCCAGCAGTTTCATAGCGGGGGGGCCTTATGAGCAGTTCTTC. Translation: CASSFIAGGPYEQFF.

The table lists this clonotype with a few counts. The chain carries TRBV5-6 and TRBJ2-1, with 9 nucleotides matching TRBD2. With 0 bases clipped from V and 5 bases from J, the junction kept 6 bases outside the gene matches. The CDR3 is made up of 16 amino acids. Germline lookup yields CDR1 SGHDT and CDR2 YYEEEE. This CDR3 reads CASSLVGGGANNEQFF. CDR3 DNA sequence: TGTGCCAGCAGCTTGGTGGGCGGGGGGGCGAACAATGAGCAGTTCTTC.

This clonotype was counted at least ten times. This sequence joins TRBV12-3 or TRBV12-4 and TRBJ1-2; a possible D gene is TRBD1 (6 bases). The CDR3 has 13 residues. With 6 bases removed from V and 8 bases from J, the gap between germline ends came to 16 bases. The CDR3 DNA reads as TGTGCCAGCAGGACGCAGGGGTCTGGGGGCTACACCTTC. Amino acid sequence: CASRTQGSGGYTF.

The V and J genes are TRBV20-1 and TRBJ2-2; 13 nucleotides agree with TRBD2. The CDR3 length is 17 residues. The germline V gene encodes CDR1 DFQATT and CDR2 SNEGSKA (reference sequence). With V trimmed by 6 bases and J by 0 bases, 7 bases remained unmatched. CDR3 protein: CSAKGLAGNANTGELFF. The CDR3 DNA reads TGCAGTGCCAAGGGACTAGCGGGGAACGCGAACACCGGGGAGCTGTTTTTT.

Of note for this clonotype: A clone one base away is much larger, so this may be a read error. V usage is TRBV5-1 and J usage is TRBJ2-1, with D possibly being TRBD1 (6 bases). The length of the CDR3 is 14 residues. Germline CDR1 is SGHRS and CDR2 is YFSETQ. The germline V and J ends were trimmed by 0 bases and 9 bases, with 13 bases remaining between them. CDR3 DNA sequence: TGCGCCAGCAGCTTGGGGGGGCGAGATGTTGAGCAGTTCTTC. Its protein product is CASSLGGRDVEQFF.

This clonotype came up a few times. The rearrangement uses TRBV9 and TRBJ2-3; TRBD2 might be the D (7 bases). CDR3 size: 15 residues. In germline, CDR1 is SGDLS, CDR2 YYNGEE. V lost 0 bases and J lost 4, with 12 bases in between. The CDR3 spells CASSVGGGRADTQYF. CDR3 DNA sequence: TGTGCCAGCAGCGTAGGGGGGGGCCGGGCAGATACGCAGTATTTT.